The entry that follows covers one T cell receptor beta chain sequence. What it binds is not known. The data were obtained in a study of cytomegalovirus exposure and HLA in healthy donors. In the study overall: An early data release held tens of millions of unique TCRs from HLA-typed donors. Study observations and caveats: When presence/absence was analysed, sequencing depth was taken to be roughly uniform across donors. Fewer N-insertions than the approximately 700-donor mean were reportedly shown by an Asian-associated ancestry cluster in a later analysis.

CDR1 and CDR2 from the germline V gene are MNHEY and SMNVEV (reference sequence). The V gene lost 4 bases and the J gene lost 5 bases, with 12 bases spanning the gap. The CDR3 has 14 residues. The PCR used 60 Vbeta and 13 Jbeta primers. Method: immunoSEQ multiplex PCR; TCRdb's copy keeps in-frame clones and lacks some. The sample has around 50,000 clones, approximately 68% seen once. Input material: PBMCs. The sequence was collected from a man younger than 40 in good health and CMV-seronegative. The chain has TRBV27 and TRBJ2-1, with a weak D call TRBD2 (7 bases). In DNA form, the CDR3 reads TGTGCCAGCAGTTGGGGGGGGGCGGACAATGAGCAGTTCTTC. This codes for CASSWGGADNEQFF.